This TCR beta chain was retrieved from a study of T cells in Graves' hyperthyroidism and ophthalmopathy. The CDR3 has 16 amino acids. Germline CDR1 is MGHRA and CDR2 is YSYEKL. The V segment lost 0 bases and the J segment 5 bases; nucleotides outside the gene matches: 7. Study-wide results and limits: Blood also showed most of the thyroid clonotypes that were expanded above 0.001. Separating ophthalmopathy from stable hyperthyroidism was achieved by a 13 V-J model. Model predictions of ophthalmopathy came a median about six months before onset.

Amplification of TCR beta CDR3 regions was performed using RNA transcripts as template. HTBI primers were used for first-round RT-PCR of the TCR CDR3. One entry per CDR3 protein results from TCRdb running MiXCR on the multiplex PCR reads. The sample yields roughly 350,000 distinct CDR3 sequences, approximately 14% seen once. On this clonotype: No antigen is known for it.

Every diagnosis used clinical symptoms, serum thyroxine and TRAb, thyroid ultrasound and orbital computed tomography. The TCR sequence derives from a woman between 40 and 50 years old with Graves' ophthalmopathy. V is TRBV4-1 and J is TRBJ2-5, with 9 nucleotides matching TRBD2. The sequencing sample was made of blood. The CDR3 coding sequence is TGCGCCAGCAGCCAAGATCCGGGTAGCGGGGGCGAGACCCAGTACTTC. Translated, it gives CASSQDPGSGGETQYF.